This T cell receptor beta chain originates from a study of T cell responses to AZD1222 COVID-19 vaccine. This clone was detected only once. Only in-frame clones appear in the TCRdb table, and some are missing; sequencing was by immunoSEQ multiplex PCR. Seen here are under 150,000 clones, around nine tenths observed once, and the top ten hold 2.5% to 3%. Sequenced material: peripheral blood, taken on day 0 of MenACWY control vaccination. This TCR derives from an adult in good health.

This chain's CDR3 is CASSSDTTPTEQYF. The CDR3 region has the DNA TGTGCCAGCAGCTCTGACACGACCCCAACCGAGCAGTACTTC. This chain connects TRBV5-6 to TRBJ2-7; no clear D gene. CDR3 length: 14 amino acids. With 3 bases removed from V and 6 bases from J, the gap between germline ends came to 16 bases. Germline values: CDR1 SGHDT, CDR2 YYEEEE.